Sequencing of this T cell receptor (beta chain) was carried out in a study of OX40 agonist ivuxolimab in advanced cancers. Study details: Every patient in dose escalation had hepatocellular carcinoma, melanoma, renal cell or head and neck cancer.

At cycle 4 day 1, cycle 7 day 1, and baseline, blood was sampled. Some clones are missing from TCRdb's copy, which holds only in-frame ones; the method was immunoSEQ multiplex PCR. In the table there are about 99,000 clones, 90% to 95% of which are singletons. V shed 1 base, J shed 5 bases, and the junction held 9 bases outside the gene matches. The CDR3 runs 18 residues. From germline, CDR1 is LGHNA and CDR2 YNFKEQ. The chain combines TRBV4-2 with TRBJ2-2; 11 nucleotides line up with TRBD2. The material was CD4+ or CD8+ T cells sorted from blood, obtained in a trial of the OX40 agonist ivuxolimab. The clonotype was recovered from an adult with an advanced solid tumor such as melanoma, head and neck, liver or kidney cancer. This CDR3 reads CASSQGRLAGGGTGELFF. Written as DNA, the CDR3 is TGTGCCAGCAGCCAAGGTCGGCTAGCGGGAGGTGGGACCGGGGAGCTGTTTTTT.